This T cell receptor beta chain was captured in a study of response to subunit inactivated influenza vaccine. Whole-study findings and limits: Authors suggested that a seasonal influenza vaccination recruits few new T cells each time.

Trimming removed 5 bases from V and 9 bases from J, with 16 bases in between. This CDR3 has 14 residues. This clonotype was counted a few times. Its target is unknown. MiXCR was run by TCRdb on the RT-PCR reads, yielding one entry per CDR3 protein. The sample holds around 190,000 distinct CDR3 sequences; about 15% are singletons and the top ten take about 28%. The receptor's source is a man aged 50-59 years who received an inactivated influenza vaccine. The chain carries TRBV12-3 or TRBV12-4 and TRBJ2-2; D remains ambiguous. Sequenced here: CD8+ T cells sorted from PBMCs, sampled 5 days after vaccination. CDR3 in amino acids: CASSPILWVRELFF. The CDR3 DNA sequence: TGTGCCAGCAGTCCCATCCTGTGGGTTAGGGAGCTGTTTTTT.